This entry lists 7 T cell receptor beta chains sequenced from one sample in a study of identical twins. MiXCR, run by TCRdb on the 5' RACE reads, gives a single entry per CDR3 protein. In the table there are about 340,000 distinct CDR3 sequences, approximately 13% of which are singletons. Another study also made use of these data, one on yellow fever vaccine responses in identical twins.

The specimen sequenced was CD8+ T cells sorted from blood. Every receptor here comes from a woman aged 18 to 35 in good health.

This clonotype was picked up a small number of times. J is TRBJ2-7 and V is TRBV4-1, with 8 bases identical to TRBD2. This CDR3 comprises 17 residues. In germline, CDR1 is MGHRA, CDR2 YSYEKL. Trimming at V came to 0 bases and at J to 0 bases, leaving 7 bases not matched to a gene. The CDR3 DNA is TGCGCCAGCAGCCAAGATTCACCAGCGGGGGTCTCCTACGAGCAGTACTTC. This encodes CASSQDSPAGVSYEQYF.

This clonotype was counted between two and nine times. This chain uses TRBV6-2 or TRBV6-3 with TRBJ2-1; 9 bases are shared with TRBD2. The CDR3 extends over 18 amino acids. V was clipped by 7 bases and J by 8 bases; unmatched bases: 21. In germline, CDR1 is MNHEY, CDR2 SVGEGT. CDR3 protein: CASTTDGLAGFLRYEQFF. For the CDR3, the DNA is TGTGCCAGCACTACCGACGGTCTAGCGGGATTCTTGCGATATGAGCAGTTCTTC.

The chain has TRBV24-1 and TRBJ2-2; D ambiguous. From germline, CDR1 is KGHDR and CDR2 SFDVKD. V lost 6 bases and J lost 8, with 6 bases in between. The CDR3 is 11 residues long. As DNA, the CDR3 is TGTGCCACCAGTCTGGAAGGGGAGCTGTTTTTT. It translates to CATSLEGELFF.

In this sample, this clonotype turned up many times. The chain carries TRBV4-1 and TRBJ2-1; D not resolved. Germline CDR1 and CDR2: MGHRA and YSYEKL. Trimming removed 1 base at V and 7 bases at J, with 14 bases between. The CDR3 sequence is 15 residues long. The CDR3, as DNA: TGCGCCAGCAGCCAAGGTCCCCTGAGTACGAATGAGCAGTTCTTC. Protein sequence: CASSQGPLSTNEQFF.

This clonotype turned up a few times. The chain combines TRBV28 with TRBJ2-1, with TRBD2 as a possible D gene (6 bases). CDR1 and CDR2 (germline): MDHEN, SYDVKM. The V end was cut by 3 bases, the J end by 4 bases, with 10 bases between. The CDR3 runs 14 residues. The DNA of the CDR3 is TGTGCCAGCAGTTTTAGCGGTCTATACAATGAGCAGTTCTTC. Its protein is CASSFSGLYNEQFF.

The CDR3 DNA follows: TGTGCCACCAGCAGAGGCCTAACAGGGGGAGGACTAGACACAGATACGCAGTATTTT. It is translated as CATSRGLTGGGLDTDTQYF. The chain recombines TRBV15 with TRBJ2-3; D might be TRBD1 (8 bases). This CDR3 is 19 amino acids long. Germline V gene sequence: CDR1 LNHNV, CDR2 YYDKDF (reference sequence). V was trimmed by 1 base and J by 2 bases, leaving 22 bases between them.

This clonotype was observed many times. The genes are TRBV11-2 and TRBJ1-2; D call uncertain. CDR3 size: 10 residues. Germline CDR1 SGHAT, CDR2 FQNNGV. V was trimmed by 5 bases and J by 7 bases, leaving 5 bases between them. Here the CDR3 DNA reads TGTGCCAGCAGCCCCCGTGGCTACACCTTC. Translated: CASSPRGYTF.